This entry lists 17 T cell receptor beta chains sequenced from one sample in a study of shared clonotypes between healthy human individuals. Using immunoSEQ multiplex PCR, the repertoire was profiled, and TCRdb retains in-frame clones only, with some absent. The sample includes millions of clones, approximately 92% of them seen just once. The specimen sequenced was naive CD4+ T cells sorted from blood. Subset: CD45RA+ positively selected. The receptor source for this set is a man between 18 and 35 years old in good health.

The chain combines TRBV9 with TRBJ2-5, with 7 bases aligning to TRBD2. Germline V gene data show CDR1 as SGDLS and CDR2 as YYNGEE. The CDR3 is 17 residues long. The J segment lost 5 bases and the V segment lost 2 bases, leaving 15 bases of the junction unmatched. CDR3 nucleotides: TGTGCCAGCAGCGTCCCCTGGGAGGTACTAGCGTACGAGACCCAGTACTTC. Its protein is CASSVPWEVLAYETQYF.

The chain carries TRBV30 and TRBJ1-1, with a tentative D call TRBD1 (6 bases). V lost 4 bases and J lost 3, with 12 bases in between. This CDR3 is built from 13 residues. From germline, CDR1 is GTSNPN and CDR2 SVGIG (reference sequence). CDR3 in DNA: TGTGCCTGGACCCCGGACAGCCACACTGAAGCTTTCTTT. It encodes CAWTPDSHTEAFF.

Here the CDR3 DNA reads TGTGCCAGCAGCTTTAGCGGGAGGGCCTTAAATGAGCAGTTCTTC. It codes for CASSFSGRALNEQFF. The chain links TRBV7-9 to TRBJ2-1; 11 positions match TRBD2. The CDR3 contains 15 residues. Germline V CDR1 and CDR2: SEHNR, FQNEAQ (reference sequence). The ends lost 3 bases at V and 7 bases at J; junction bases unmatched: 5.

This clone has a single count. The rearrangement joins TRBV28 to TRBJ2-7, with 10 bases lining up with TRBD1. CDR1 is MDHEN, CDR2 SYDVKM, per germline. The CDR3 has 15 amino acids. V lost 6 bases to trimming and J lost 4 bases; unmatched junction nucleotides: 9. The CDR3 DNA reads TGTGCCAGCAGCGGCGAGGGACAGGGGAATTACGAGCAGTACTTC. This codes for CASSGEGQGNYEQYF.

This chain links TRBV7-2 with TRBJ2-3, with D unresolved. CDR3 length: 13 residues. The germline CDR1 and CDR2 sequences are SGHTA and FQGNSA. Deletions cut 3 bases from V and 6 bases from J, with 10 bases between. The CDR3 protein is CASSFSIYDTQYF. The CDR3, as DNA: TGTGCCAGCAGCTTCTCGATCTACGATACGCAGTATTTT.

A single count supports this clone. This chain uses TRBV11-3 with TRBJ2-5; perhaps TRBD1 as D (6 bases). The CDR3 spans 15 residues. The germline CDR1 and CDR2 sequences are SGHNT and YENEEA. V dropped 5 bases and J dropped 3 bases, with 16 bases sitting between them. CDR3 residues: CASSKGQGLEETQYF. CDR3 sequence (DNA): TGTGCCAGCAGCAAGGGGCAGGGGCTGGAAGAGACCCAGTACTTC.

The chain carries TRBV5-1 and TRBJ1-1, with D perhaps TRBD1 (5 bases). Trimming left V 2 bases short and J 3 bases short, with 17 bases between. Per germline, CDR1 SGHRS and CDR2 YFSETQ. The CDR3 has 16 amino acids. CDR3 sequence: CASSFRFGGEDTEAFF. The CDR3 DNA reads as TGCGCCAGCAGCTTCCGCTTTGGGGGGGAGGACACTGAAGCTTTCTTT.

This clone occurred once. The CDR3 loop reads CASSLGISLSYEQYF. CDR3 nucleotides: TGTGCCAGCAGCTTAGGGATAAGCCTCTCCTACGAGCAGTACTTC. The gene calls are TRBV7-2 and TRBJ2-7; D gene ambiguous. Trimming cost V 1 base and J 0 bases, with 10 bases left between them. Germline loops: CDR1 SGHTA, CDR2 FQGNSA. The CDR3 runs to 15 residues.

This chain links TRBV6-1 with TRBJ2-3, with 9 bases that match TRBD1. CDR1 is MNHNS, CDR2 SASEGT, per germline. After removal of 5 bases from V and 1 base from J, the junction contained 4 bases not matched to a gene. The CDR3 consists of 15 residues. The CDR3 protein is CASSTGGAGTDTQYF. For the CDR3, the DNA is TGTGCCAGCAGTACAGGGGGCGCGGGCACAGATACGCAGTATTTT.

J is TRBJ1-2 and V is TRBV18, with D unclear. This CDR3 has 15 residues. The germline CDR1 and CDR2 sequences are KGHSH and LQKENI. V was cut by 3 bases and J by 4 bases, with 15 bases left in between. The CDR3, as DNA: TGTGCCAGCTCACCGAAGGAAGCCTCTGGCTATGGCTACACCTTC. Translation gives CASSPKEASGYGYTF.

Here the CDR3 reads CASSSDRRRGYTF. CDR3 sequence (DNA): TGTGCCAGCAGCTCCGACAGGAGACGGGGCTACACCTTC. The V and J genes are TRBV6-5 and TRBJ1-2, with D perhaps matching TRBD1 (6 bases). Germline CDR1 reads MNHEY; CDR2 reads SVGAGI. This CDR3 contains 13 residues. V was shortened by 6 bases and J by 8 bases, with 16 bases between the two germline ends.

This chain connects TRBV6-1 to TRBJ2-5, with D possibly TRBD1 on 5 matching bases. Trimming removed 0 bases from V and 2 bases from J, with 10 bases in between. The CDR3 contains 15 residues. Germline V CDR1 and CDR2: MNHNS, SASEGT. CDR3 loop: CASSEAQTVQETQYF. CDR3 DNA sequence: TGTGCCAGCAGTGAAGCACAGACAGTTCAAGAGACCCAGTACTTC.

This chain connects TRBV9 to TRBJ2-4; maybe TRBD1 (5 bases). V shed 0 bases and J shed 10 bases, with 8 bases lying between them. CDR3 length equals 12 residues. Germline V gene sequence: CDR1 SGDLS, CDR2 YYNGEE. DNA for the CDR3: TGTGCCAGCAGCGTAGATAGGGGAATTCAGTACTTC. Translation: CASSVDRGIQYF.

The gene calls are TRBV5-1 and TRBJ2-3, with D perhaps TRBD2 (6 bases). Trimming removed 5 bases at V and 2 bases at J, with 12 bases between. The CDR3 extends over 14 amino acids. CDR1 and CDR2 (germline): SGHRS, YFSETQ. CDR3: CASRSGLLTDTQYF. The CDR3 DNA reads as TGCGCCAGCAGATCCGGACTACTCACAGATACGCAGTATTTT.

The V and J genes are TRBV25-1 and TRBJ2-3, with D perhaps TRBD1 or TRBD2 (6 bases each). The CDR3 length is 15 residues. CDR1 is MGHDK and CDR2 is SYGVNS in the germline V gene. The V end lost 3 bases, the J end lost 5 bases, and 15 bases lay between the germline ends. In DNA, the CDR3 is TGTGCCAGCAGTGACCTGACGGGGGCCTTAGATACGCAGTATTTT. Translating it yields CASSDLTGALDTQYF.

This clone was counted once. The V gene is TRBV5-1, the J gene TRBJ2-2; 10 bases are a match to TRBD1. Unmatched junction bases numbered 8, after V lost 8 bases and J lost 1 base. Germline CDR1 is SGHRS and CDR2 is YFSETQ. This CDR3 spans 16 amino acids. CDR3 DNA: TGCGCCAGTGTCCGGGACAGGGGTATGAACACCGGGGAGCTGTTTTTT. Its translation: CASVRDRGMNTGELFF.

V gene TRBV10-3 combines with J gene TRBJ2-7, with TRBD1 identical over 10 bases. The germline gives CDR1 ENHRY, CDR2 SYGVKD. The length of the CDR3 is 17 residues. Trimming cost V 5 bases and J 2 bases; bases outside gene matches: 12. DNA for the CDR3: TGTGCCATCAGTCAGGCCGCCTTGACAGGGGGCACCTACGAGCAGTACTTC. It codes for CAISQAALTGGTYEQYF.